This T cell receptor beta chain stems from a study of T cells in Graves' hyperthyroidism and ophthalmopathy. This clonotype occurred many times. It was RNA transcripts that yielded the amplified TCR beta CDR3 regions. The HTBI primer set was used in a first-round RT-PCR of the TCR CDR3. In TCRdb, the multiplex PCR reads were re-called with MiXCR into one record per CDR3 protein. The sample records 530,000 or so distinct CDR3 sequences, under 20% being singletons. The V segment lost 5 bases and the J segment 5 bases; nucleotides outside the gene matches: 7. The V gene's germline CDR1 is MDHEN and CDR2 SYDVKM. CDR3 length: 14 residues. Clinical Activity Scores of at least 3, NOSPECS grades of at least 4 and durations under 3 months characterized ophthalmopathy patients. Uncontrolled infections, other autoimmune diseases, pregnancy or lactation led to exclusion of patients.

The receptor was derived from a woman under 30 with Graves' ophthalmopathy. The material sequenced was blood. The rearrangement joins TRBV28 to TRBJ1-1; 8 bases are a match to TRBD1. The chain's CDR3 is CASSSYRGETEAFF. The CDR3 DNA reads TGTGCCAGCAGTAGTTACAGGGGGGAGACTGAAGCTTTCTTT.